One and the same sample provided the 20 T cell receptor beta chains below, sequenced in a study of T cells in narcolepsy. Generated by immunoSEQ multiplex PCR, the TCRdb table keeps only in-frame clones and is missing some. The sample has roughly 30,000 clones; roughly 78% are singletons. Sequenced: CD45RA- memory CD4+ T cells from PBMCs. Source of these receptors: a human donor with narcolepsy.

This chain uses TRBV2 with TRBJ2-5, with D tentatively TRBD2 (5 bases). This CDR3 has 13 residues. V was trimmed by 7 bases and J by 5 bases, leaving 14 bases between them. Germline V gives CDR1 SNHLY, CDR2 FYNNEI. CDR3 in DNA: TGTGCCAGCAAGGCCCTAGCTGTGGAGACCCAGTACTTC. Protein sequence: CASKALAVETQYF.

The chain has TRBV27 and TRBJ2-3; 7 bases match TRBD2. J was trimmed by 2 bases and V by 7 bases; bases with no gene match: 12. This CDR3 region has 16 residues. Germline CDR1 reads MNHEY; CDR2 reads SMNVEV (reference sequence). The CDR3 protein is CASTAFFSGHTDTQYF. DNA of the CDR3: TGTGCCAGCACCGCCTTTTTTAGCGGGCACACAGATACGCAGTATTTT.

This clone was observed a handful of times. The rearrangement joins TRBV19 to TRBJ1-1; D is undetermined. V lost 5 bases and J 7 bases, leaving 14 bases between the germline ends. The germline CDR1 and CDR2 sequences are LNHDA and SQIVND (reference sequence). The CDR3 covers 13 residues. The CDR3 coding sequence is TGTGCCAGTAGTTTGGGAGGAAGGGTTGAAGCTTTCTTT. This codes for CASSLGGRVEAFF.

This chain joins TRBV5-1 and TRBJ2-5; unclear D gene. The V end lost 0 bases, the J end lost 1 base, and 10 bases lay between the germline ends. Germline V gives CDR1 SGHRS, CDR2 YFSETQ. The CDR3 has 15 amino acids. The CDR3 nucleotides read TGCGCCAGCAGCTTGGAGGGCAGAACCCAAGAGACCCAGTACTTC. Its translation is CASSLEGRTQETQYF.

J is TRBJ1-3 and V is TRBV7-6; D not resolved. The CDR3 runs to 18 residues. The V end was cut by 1 base, the J end by 3 bases, with 19 bases between. Germline lookup yields CDR1 SGHVS and CDR2 FNYEAQ. CDR3 in DNA: TGTGCCAGCAGCTTAGACGCAGTGGCAGCGACTATTGGAAACACCATATATTTT. This gives the protein CASSLDAVAATIGNTIYF.

The V gene is TRBV5-1, the J gene TRBJ1-1, with D uncertain. This CDR3 contains 15 residues. Germline assignment: CDR1 SGHRS and CDR2 YFSETQ. Trimming left V 5 bases short and J 1 base short, with 15 bases between. The CDR3 bases are TGCGCCAGCAGTTTTAACGGCGGGGAGAACACTGAAGCTTTCTTT. It yields the protein CASSFNGGENTEAFF.

The chain employs TRBV7-9 and TRBJ2-3, with D hard to call. The germline CDR1 and CDR2 sequences are SEHNR and FQNEAQ (reference sequence). The CDR3 runs to 14 residues. Trimming removed 3 bases at V and 2 bases at J, with 9 bases between. The DNA for the CDR3 is TGTGCCAGCAGCTTGGCGCACAACACAGATACGCAGTATTTT. It translates to CASSLAHNTDTQYF.

This clone has just a few counts. This rearrangement joins TRBV18 to TRBJ1-1; D is unclear. The CDR3 is 13 residues long. Germline loops: CDR1 KGHSH, CDR2 LQKENI. Trimming left V 8 bases short and J 1 base short, with 11 bases between. CDR3 coding DNA: TGTGCCAGCACACAAAAGCAGAACACTGAAGCTTTCTTT. Its translation: CASTQKQNTEAFF. Drawing the rest from reference TRBV18 and TRBJ1-1, the complete variable domain is NAGVMQNPRHLVRRRGQEARLRCSPMKGHSHVYWYRQLPEEGLKFMVYLQKENIIDESGMPKERFSAEFPKEGPSILRIQQVVRGDSAAYFCASTQKQNTEAFFGQGTRLTVV.

The chain links TRBV7-3 to TRBJ1-6; D remains ambiguous. The CDR3 is 16 residues long. CDR1 SGHTA and CDR2 FQGTGA come from the germline V gene. V was cut by 8 bases and J by 4 bases, with 18 bases left in between. Here the CDR3 reads CASGLTSANYNSPLHF. The CDR3 DNA is TGTGCCAGCGGCCTGACATCCGCTAATTATAATTCACCCCTCCACTTT.

V gene TRBV5-1 combines with J gene TRBJ1-1; D call uncertain. The CDR3 covers 14 residues. Germline assignment: CDR1 SGHRS and CDR2 YFSETQ. Deletions cut 5 bases from V and 1 base from J, with 12 bases between. The CDR3 sequence is CASRMDEGNTEAFF. In DNA, the CDR3 is TGCGCCAGCAGAATGGACGAGGGGAACACTGAAGCTTTCTTT.

This chain links TRBV18 with TRBJ2-7; 8 bases agree with TRBD1. The V and J ends lost 5 bases and 3 bases, in that order; junction bases with no gene match: 9. The CDR3 extends over 15 amino acids. Germline V CDR1 and CDR2: KGHSH, LQKENI. CDR3 in DNA: TGTGCCAGCTCAGACGGACAGGGCTTTGTCTACGAGCAGTACTTC. This sequence encodes CASSDGQGFVYEQYF.

The chain links TRBV30 to TRBJ2-1; tentative D call: TRBD1 (5 bases). The germline V gene encodes CDR1 GTSNPN and CDR2 SVGIG (reference sequence). The CDR3 spans 15 residues. Trimming removed 6 bases at V and 0 bases at J, with 15 bases between. The CDR3 DNA follows: TGTGCCTGTCGACCAGGGCCTACCTCCTACAATGAGCAGTTCTTC. Translation: CACRPGPTSYNEQFF.

The chain recombines TRBV15 with TRBJ2-3; D gene unclear. The V and J ends lost 3 bases and 0 bases respectively, with 7 bases between them. The CDR3 spans 14 residues. Germline CDR1 is LNHNV and CDR2 is YYDKDF (reference sequence). The CDR3 bases are TGTGCCACCAGCAGGGGAACTAGCACAGATACGCAGTATTTT. This encodes CATSRGTSTDTQYF.

The J gene is TRBJ2-1, the V gene TRBV9, with 11 bases lining up with TRBD2. Trimming removed 7 bases from V and 2 bases from J; junction bases left unmatched: 11. Germline V lookup: CDR1 SGDLS, CDR2 YYNGEE. The CDR3 extends over 17 amino acids. The CDR3 region is CASSFSLAGAPYNEQFF. For the CDR3, the DNA is TGTGCCAGCTCCTTTTCACTAGCGGGAGCCCCCTACAATGAGCAGTTCTTC. The variable domain in full, completed from reference TRBV9 and TRBJ2-1, reads DSGVTQTPKHLITATGQRVTLRCSPRSGDLSVYWYQQSLDQGLQFLIQYYNGEERAKGNILERFSAQQFPDLHSELNLSSLELGDSALYFCASSFSLAGAPYNEQFFGPGTRLTVL.

This sequence joins TRBV7-2 and TRBJ2-3, with 8 bases aligning to TRBD2. The germline V gene has CDR1 SGHTA and CDR2 FQGNSA. CDR3 length: 16 amino acids. Trimming at V came to 1 base and at J to 6 bases, leaving 9 bases not matched to a gene. Here the CDR3 reads CASSLVARREADTQYF. CDR3 sequence (DNA): TGTGCCAGCAGCTTAGTCGCCCGGCGGGAGGCCGATACGCAGTATTTT.

This sequence joins TRBV6-1 and TRBJ2-3; D unresolved. The germline V and J ends were trimmed by 3 bases and 6 bases, with 10 bases remaining between them. This CDR3 region has 13 residues. The germline gives CDR1 MNHNS, CDR2 SASEGT. The CDR3 protein is CASSDQDGDTQYF. CDR3 nucleotides: TGTGCCAGCAGTGATCAGGACGGGGATACGCAGTATTTT.

A single count supports this clone. The chain joins TRBV10-1 to TRBJ1-3; 7 nucleotides match TRBD1. Germline CDR1 WNHNN, CDR2 SYGVQD (reference sequence). The trim removed 4 bases at V and 2 bases at J, leaving 11 bases unmatched. This CDR3 is built from 17 residues. As DNA, the CDR3 is TGCGCCAGCAGTGGGGGAACGACAGGGTCGGCTGGAAACACCATATATTTT. Translating gives CASSGGTTGSAGNTIYF.

J is TRBJ2-2 and V is TRBV14; tentative D call: TRBD2 (6 bases). The CDR3 has 20 amino acids. Deletions cut 1 base from V and 4 bases from J, with 25 bases between. Germline V gene lookup returns CDR1 SGHDN and CDR2 FVKESK. In DNA form, the CDR3 reads TGTGCCAGCAGCCAAGTCGGCGGCGCGGGGCGCATTTTTTTCACCGGGGAGCTGTTTTTT. Translated: CASSQVGGAGRIFFTGELFF.

The rearrangement uses TRBV30 and TRBJ1-1, with D tentatively TRBD1 (6 bases). From germline, CDR1 is GTSNPN and CDR2 SVGIG (reference sequence). This CDR3 is 12 amino acids long. V was clipped by 5 bases and J by 2 bases, with 9 bases between them. The DNA of the CDR3 is TGTGCCTGGCGGGGACAAAACACTGAAGCTTTCTTT. Amino acids: CAWRGQNTEAFF.

The chain joins TRBV5-1 to TRBJ2-7; TRBD2 matches 7 bases. Germline V gives CDR1 SGHRS, CDR2 YFSETQ. The CDR3 has 14 amino acids. V dropped 4 bases and J dropped 5; count of bases not matched to a gene: 9. CDR3 residues: CASSKWGGSNEQYF. Written as DNA, the CDR3 is TGCGCCAGCAGCAAGTGGGGGGGTAGCAACGAGCAGTACTTC.